The next 9 T cell receptor beta chains were all read from a single sample in a study of shared clonotypes between healthy human individuals. The protocol was immunoSEQ multiplex PCR, while the TCRdb copy is restricted to in-frame clones and leaves out a portion. The sample consists of some 240,000 clones, 65% of them appearing once. What was sequenced was memory CD4+ T cells sorted from blood. This sample's subset: CD45RA-negative fraction. Source of these receptors: a man in his thirties or forties in good health.

The chain combines TRBV6-6 with TRBJ1-1; weak D call: TRBD1 (6 bases). Germline V gene lookup returns CDR1 MNHNY and CDR2 SVGAGI (reference sequence). This CDR3 region has 14 residues. Between the trimmed V and J ends, which lost 8 bases and 0 bases, there was a span of 13 bases. CDR3 in amino acids: CASQYDRMNTEAFF. For the CDR3, the DNA is TGTGCCAGCCAGTACGACAGGATGAACACTGAAGCTTTCTTT.

This clone was seen only a few times. The rearrangement uses TRBV5-4 and TRBJ2-2; D possibly corresponds to TRBD1 (6 bases). The CDR3 extends over 14 amino acids. CDR1 is SGHNT and CDR2 is YYREEE in the germline V gene (reference sequence). Deletions cut 1 base from V and 10 bases from J, with 14 bases between. The CDR3 bases are TGTGCCAGCAGCTTGACAGGGACCAAATCGGAGCTGTTTTTT. Translated, it gives CASSLTGTKSELFF.

The rearrangement uses TRBV7-2 and TRBJ2-3; 7 nucleotides align to TRBD2. CDR1 SGHTA and CDR2 FQGNSA come from the germline V gene. This CDR3 has 13 amino acids. V shed 3 bases and J 11 bases; nucleotides not matched to a gene: 8. The DNA for the CDR3 is TGTGCCAGCAGCTTCGGGGAGGGGTGGGGGCAGTATTTT. This gives the protein CASSFGEGWGQYF. The full variable domain, completed using reference TRBV7-2 and TRBJ2-3, is GAGVSQSPSNKVTEKGKDVELRCDPISGHTALYWYRQSLGQGLEFLIYFQGNSAPDKSGLPSDRFSAERTGGSVSTLTIQRTQQEDSAVYLCASSFGEGWGQYFGPGTRLTVL.

This clone appeared once. The chain uses TRBV19 and TRBJ2-6; D gene ambiguous. V lost 2 bases and J lost 0, with 8 bases in between. This CDR3 region has 16 residues. From germline, CDR1 is LNHDA and CDR2 SQIVND (reference sequence). CDR3 nucleotides: TGTGCCAGTAGTATATCCTTTGCCTCTGGGGCCAACGTCCTGACTTTC. This sequence encodes CASSISFASGANVLTF. Full variable domain (outside the CDR3, taken from reference TRBV19 and TRBJ2-6): DGGITQSPKYLFRKEGQNVTLSCEQNLNHDAMYWYRQDPGQGLRLIYYSQIVNDFQKGDIAEGYSVSREKKESFPLTVTSAQKNPTAFYLCASSISFASGANVLTFGAGSRLTVL.

The gene calls are TRBV19 and TRBJ1-2; a possible D gene is TRBD1 (5 bases). The CDR3 contains 19 residues. From germline, CDR1 is LNHDA and CDR2 SQIVND (reference sequence). Trimming removed 11 bases from V and 2 bases from J, with 33 bases in between. The CDR3 reads CASRERRILGHSGNYGYTF. CDR3 nucleotides: TGTGCCTCAAGAGAACGACGGATCCTCGGACACTCGGGGAACTATGGCTACACCTTC.

The genes are TRBV2 and TRBJ1-1; D is perhaps TRBD1 (5 bases). The V end was cut by 6 bases, the J end by 1 base, with 9 bases between. The germline gives CDR1 SNHLY, CDR2 FYNNEI. The CDR3 is 13 amino acids. The CDR3 coding sequence is TGTGCCAGCAGCGTGACAGAGAACACTGAAGCTTTCTTT. Translation: CASSVTENTEAFF. The whole variable domain, filled in from reference TRBV2 and TRBJ1-1, reads EPEVTQTPSHQVTQMGQEVILRCVPISNHLYFYWYRQILGQKVEFLVSFYNNEISEKSEIFDDQFSVERPDGSNFTLKIRSTKLEDSAMYFCASSVTENTEAFFGQGTRLTVV.

This clone was detected only a few times. The V call is TRBV4-3, the J call TRBJ2-3; the match to TRBD1 covers 7 bases. Trimming took 4 bases from V and 3 from J; bases not matched to a gene: 10. CDR1 is LGHNA, CDR2 YSLEER, per germline. CDR3 length: 16 residues. CDR3 coding DNA: TGCGCCAGCAGCCGGGGCCGGGACAGATCGACAGATACGCAGTATTTT. This sequence encodes CASSRGRDRSTDTQYF.

The DNA for the CDR3 is TGCGCCAGCAGTGTACAGGGGGTGTCTGGAAACACCATATATTTT. Its translation is CASSVQGVSGNTIYF. This rearrangement joins TRBV10-2 to TRBJ1-3, with 8 bases matching TRBD1. V lost 4 bases and J lost 1; bases outside the gene matches: 3. In germline, CDR1 is WSHSY, CDR2 SAAADI. This CDR3 region has 15 residues.

V gene TRBV7-9 combines with J gene TRBJ2-1; D is tentatively TRBD1 or TRBD2 (6 bases each). Trimming removed 3 bases from V and 7 bases from J, with 16 bases in between. The CDR3 totals 15 residues. Germline V lookup: CDR1 SEHNR, CDR2 FQNEAQ (reference sequence). The CDR3 region is CASSFIRGPGNEQFF. DNA for the CDR3: TGTGCCAGCAGCTTTATTCGGGGGCCGGGGAATGAGCAGTTCTTC. Looking up the rest from reference TRBV7-9 and TRBJ2-1 gives the full variable domain: DTGVSQNPRHKITKRGQNVTFRCDPISEHNRLYWYRQTLGQGPEFLTYFQNEAQLEKSRLLSDRFSAERPKGSFSTLEIQRTEQGDSAMYLCASSFIRGPGNEQFFGPGTRLTVL.